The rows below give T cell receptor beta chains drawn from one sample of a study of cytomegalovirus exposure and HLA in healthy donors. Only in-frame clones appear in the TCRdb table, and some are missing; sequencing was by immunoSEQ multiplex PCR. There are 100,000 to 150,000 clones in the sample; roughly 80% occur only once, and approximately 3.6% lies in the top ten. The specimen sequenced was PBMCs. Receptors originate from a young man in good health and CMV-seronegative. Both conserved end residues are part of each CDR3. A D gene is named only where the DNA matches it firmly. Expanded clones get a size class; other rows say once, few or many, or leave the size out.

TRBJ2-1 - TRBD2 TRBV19 CASSVRLATEGNEQFF TGTGCCAGTAGTGTACGACTAGCGACCGAAGGGAATGAGCAGTTCTTC
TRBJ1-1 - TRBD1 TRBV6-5 CASSRGGSMNTEAFF TGTGCCAGCAGTAGAGGGGGCTCGATGAACACTGAAGCTTTCTTT
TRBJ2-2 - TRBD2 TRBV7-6 CASSLFLLAGGPNTGELFF TGTGCCAGCAGCTTATTCCTACTAGCGGGAGGACCGAACACCGGGGAGCTGTTTTTT
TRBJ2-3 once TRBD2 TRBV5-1 CASSLASGGLRGTDTQYF TGCGCCAGCAGCTTGGCTAGCGGGGGACTAAGAGGCACAGATACGCAGTATTTT
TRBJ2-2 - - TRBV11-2 CASSPTTGNTGELFF TGTGCCAGCAGCCCCACGACGGGAAACACCGGGGAGCTGTTTTTT
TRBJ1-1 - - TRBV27 CASSLIGGAGTEAFF TGTGCCAGCAGTTTAATAGGGGGGGCCGGCACTGAAGCTTTCTTT
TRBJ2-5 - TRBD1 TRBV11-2 CASSLRTGRETQYF TGTGCCAGCAGCTTACGGACAGGGAGAGAGACCCAGTACTTC
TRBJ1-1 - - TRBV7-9 CASSYDSMNTEAFF TGTGCCAGCAGCTATGACAGCATGAACACTGAAGCTTTCTTT
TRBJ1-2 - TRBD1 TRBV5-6 CASSTRTGAHYGYTF TGTGCCAGCAGCACCCGGACAGGGGCGCACTATGGCTACACCTTC
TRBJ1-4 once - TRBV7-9 CASSREQEKLFF TGTGCCAGCAGCAGAGAACAGGAAAAACTGTTTTTT
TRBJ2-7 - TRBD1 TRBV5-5 CASSELRDRGLLQQYF TGTGCCAGCAGCGAGCTCCGGGACAGGGGGCTCTTGCAGCAGTACTTC
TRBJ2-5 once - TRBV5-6 CASSFTVQETQYF TGTGCCAGCAGCTTTACAGTTCAAGAGACCCAGTACTTC
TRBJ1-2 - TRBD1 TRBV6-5 CASSYSDRGHYGYTF TGTGCCAGCAGTTACTCCGACAGGGGTCACTATGGCTACACCTTC
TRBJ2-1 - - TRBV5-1 CASSLVRQEDEQFF TGCGCCAGCAGCTTGGTTCGACAGGAAGATGAGCAGTTCTTC
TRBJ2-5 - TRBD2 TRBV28 CASNPGGGETQYF TGTGCCAGCAATCCGGGAGGAGGGGAGACCCAGTACTTC
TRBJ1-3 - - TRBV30 CAWIRGYSGNTIYF TGTGCCTGGATCAGGGGATACTCTGGAAACACCATATATTTT
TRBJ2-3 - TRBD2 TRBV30 CAWSVLAGLTDTQYF TGTGCCTGGAGTGTTCTAGCGGGCCTCACAGATACGCAGTATTTT
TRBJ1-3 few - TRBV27 CASRARQISGNTIYF TGTGCCAGCAGAGCAAGACAGATCTCTGGAAACACCATATATTTT
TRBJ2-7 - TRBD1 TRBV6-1 CASSVGTGRTYEQYF TGTGCCAGCAGTGTCGGGACAGGGCGTACTTACGAGCAGTACTTC
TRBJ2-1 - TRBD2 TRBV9 CASSVGGGGYNEQFF TGTGCCAGCAGCGTAGGGGGCGGGGGCTACAATGAGCAGTTCTTC
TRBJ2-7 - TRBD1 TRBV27 CASSLSGTGEKQYF TGTGCCAGCAGTTTATCCGGGACAGGGGAAAAGCAGTACTTC
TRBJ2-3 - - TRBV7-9 CASTLVGTDTQYF TGTGCCAGCACACTAGTAGGCACAGATACGCAGTATTTT